This T cell receptor beta chain was found in a study of identical twins. Study findings and constraints: Analyses of zero insertions could, in part, be confounded by invariant MAIT and iNKT cells.

Each CDR3 protein gets one entry after TCRdb re-called the 5' RACE reads with MiXCR. The data show 750,000 to 950,000 distinct CDR3 sequences, with around 12% seen just once and about 1.6% held by the top ten. Of note for this clonotype: Its antigen is unidentified.

Per germline, CDR1 MDHEN and CDR2 SYDVKM. The CDR3 covers 15 residues. Trimming removed 2 bases from V and 1 base from J, with 10 bases in between. All donors were healthy Caucasians. Separately, the same data were catalogued under a study of yellow fever vaccine responses in identical twins. That study adds: A vaccine T cell response that seemed partly convergent and partly personalized was reported in twins.

The sample taken for sequencing was PBMCs. The chain employs TRBV28 and TRBJ2-3, with D maybe TRBD1 (6 bases). The sequence was obtained from a woman younger than 35 in good health. The CDR3 sequence is CASSLKQGRTDTQYF. CDR3 coding DNA: TGTGCCAGCAGTTTAAAACAGGGCCGCACAGATACGCAGTATTTT.